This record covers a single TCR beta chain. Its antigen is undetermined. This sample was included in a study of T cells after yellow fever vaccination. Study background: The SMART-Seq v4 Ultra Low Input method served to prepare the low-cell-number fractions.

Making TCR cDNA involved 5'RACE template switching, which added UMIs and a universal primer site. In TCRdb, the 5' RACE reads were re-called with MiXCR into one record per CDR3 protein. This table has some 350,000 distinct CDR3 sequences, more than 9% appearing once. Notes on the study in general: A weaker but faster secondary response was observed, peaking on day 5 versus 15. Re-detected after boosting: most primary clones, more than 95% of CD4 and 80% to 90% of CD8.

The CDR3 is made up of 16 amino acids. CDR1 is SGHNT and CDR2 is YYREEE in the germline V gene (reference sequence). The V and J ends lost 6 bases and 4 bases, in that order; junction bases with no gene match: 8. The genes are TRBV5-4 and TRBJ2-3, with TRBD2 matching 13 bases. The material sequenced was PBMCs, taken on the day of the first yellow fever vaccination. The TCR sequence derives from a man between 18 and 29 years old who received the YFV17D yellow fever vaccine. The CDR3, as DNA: TGTGCCAGCACCACACGACTAGCGGGGGGCGCAGATACGCAGTATTTT. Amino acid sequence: CASTTRLAGGADTQYF.